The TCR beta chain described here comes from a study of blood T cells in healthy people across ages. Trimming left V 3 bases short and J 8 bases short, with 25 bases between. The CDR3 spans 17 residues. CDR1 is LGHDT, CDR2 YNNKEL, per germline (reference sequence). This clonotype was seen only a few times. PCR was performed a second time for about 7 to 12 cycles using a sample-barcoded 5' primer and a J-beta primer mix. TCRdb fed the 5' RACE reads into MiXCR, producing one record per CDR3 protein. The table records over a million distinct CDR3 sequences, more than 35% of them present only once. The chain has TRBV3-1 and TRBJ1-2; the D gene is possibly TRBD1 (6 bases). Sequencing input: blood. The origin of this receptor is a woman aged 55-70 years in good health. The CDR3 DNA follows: TGTGCCAGCAGCCACACACCAGAGACAGGCCCTTTCGTCGGCTACACCTTC. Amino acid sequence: CASSHTPETGPFVGYTF. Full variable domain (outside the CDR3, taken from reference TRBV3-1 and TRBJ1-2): DTAVSQTPKYLVTQMGNDKSIKCEQNLGHDTMYWYKQDSKKFLKIMFSYNNKELIINETVPNRFSPKSPDKAHLNLHINSLELGDSAVYFCASSHTPETGPFVGYTFGSGTRLTVV.